The 20 T cell receptor beta chains given below trace back to one sample, sequenced in a study of blood T cell repertoires in COVID-19. TCRdb's copy holds only in-frame clones and misses some; the assay was immunoSEQ multiplex PCR. The sample consists of 110,000 or so clones, about 86% of them appearing once. The specimen was peripheral blood. The receptor set was obtained from a man between 65 and 85 years old who had recovered from COVID-19.

The V and J genes are TRBV24-1 and TRBJ2-5; TRBD1 is a possible D gene (5 bases). The germline gives CDR1 KGHDR, CDR2 SFDVKD. The V and J ends lost 9 bases and 2 bases respectively, with 12 bases between them. This CDR3 has 13 amino acids. The CDR3 loop reads CATGQGSQETQYF. The CDR3 coding sequence is TGTGCCACCGGGCAGGGCAGTCAAGAGACCCAGTACTTC.

The chain has TRBV9 and TRBJ2-7; 12 bases are a match to TRBD2. This CDR3 contains 20 residues. J lost 3 bases, V lost 4 bases, and 20 bases had no gene match. In germline, CDR1 is SGDLS, CDR2 YYNGEE. The CDR3 is CASSLGRASGRALVRYEQYF. The DNA of the CDR3 is TGTGCCAGCAGCTTGGGACGGGCTAGCGGGAGGGCCTTGGTTCGCTACGAGCAGTACTTC.

V gene TRBV19 combines with J gene TRBJ2-1, with D unclear. The V and J ends lost 7 bases and 0 bases respectively, with 16 bases between them. Germline V lookup: CDR1 LNHDA, CDR2 SQIVND (reference sequence). The CDR3 totals 16 residues. The CDR3 is CASTPAAVNSYNEQFF. The CDR3 nucleotides read TGTGCCAGTACCCCGGCGGCCGTAAACTCCTACAATGAGCAGTTCTTC.

The chain links TRBV10-2 to TRBJ1-2, with TRBD1 identical over 10 bases. Losses at the gene ends were 0 bases for V and 6 bases for J; bases not matched to a gene: 4. The length of the CDR3 is 15 residues. Germline V gene sequence: CDR1 WSHSY, CDR2 SAAADI. For the CDR3, the DNA is TGCGCCAGCAGTGAGTCTATGACAGGGGGCAATGGCTACACCTTC. Its translation is CASSESMTGGNGYTF.

The rearrangement links TRBV18 to TRBJ2-3; D is undetermined. The CDR3 totals 14 residues. Germline V CDR1 and CDR2: KGHSH, LQKENI. The V gene lost 2 bases and the J gene lost 1 base, with 7 bases spanning the gap. CDR3 nucleotides: TGTGCCAGCTCACCAACCGGAGGCACAGATACGCAGTATTTT. Translating it yields CASSPTGGTDTQYF.

The V and J genes are TRBV9 and TRBJ2-7, with 14 bases aligning to TRBD2. The V gene's germline CDR1 is SGDLS and CDR2 YYNGEE. V was pared by 0 bases and J by 6 bases, with 5 bases of the junction left unmatched. This CDR3 comprises 16 residues. The CDR3 spells CASSVGSGLAGVEQYF. The DNA of the CDR3 is TGTGCCAGCAGCGTAGGTTCGGGACTAGCGGGAGTCGAGCAGTACTTC.

V usage is TRBV19 and J usage is TRBJ1-1; D ambiguous. Trimming pared 4 bases from V and 6 bases from J, leaving 15 bases between. Germline V gene lookup returns CDR1 LNHDA and CDR2 SQIVND (reference sequence). CDR3 length: 14 residues. CDR3 nucleotide sequence: TGTGCCAGTAGTAGGGTAGGGAGGGCCGCTGAAGCTTTCTTT. It translates to CASSRVGRAAEAFF.

This rearrangement joins TRBV18 to TRBJ2-7; D unclear. The CDR3 contains 12 residues. Germline loops: CDR1 KGHSH, CDR2 LQKENI. V was pared by 6 bases and J by 5 bases, with 11 bases between. CDR3 region: CASSPRLDEQYF. The CDR3 bases are TGTGCCAGCTCCCCGCGACTGGACGAGCAGTACTTC.

This clone was observed a single time. This chain connects TRBV6-5 to TRBJ2-7; D uncertain. The V end lost 8 bases, the J end lost 2 bases, and 13 bases lay between the germline ends. The CDR3 contains 13 residues. Looked up from germline, CDR1 is MNHEY and CDR2 is SVGAGI. In DNA, the CDR3 is TGTGCCAGCCAAGGAAAGCGTCCCTACGAGCAGTACTTC. It translates to CASQGKRPYEQYF.

The chain carries TRBV7-6 and TRBJ2-1; 7 nucleotides align to TRBD2. The V segment lost 2 bases and the J segment 0 bases; nucleotides outside the gene matches: 4. Germline assignment: CDR1 SGHVS and CDR2 FNYEAQ. The CDR3 sequence is 16 residues long. The CDR3 loop reads CASSLKAGFSYNEQFF. In DNA, the CDR3 is TGTGCCAGCAGCTTAAAAGCGGGATTCTCCTACAATGAGCAGTTCTTC. Drawing the rest from reference TRBV7-6 and TRBJ2-1, the complete variable domain is GAGVSQSPRYKVTKRGQDVALRCDPISGHVSLYWYRQALGQGPEFLTYFNYEAQQDKSGLPNDRFSAERPEGSISTLTIQRTEQRDSAMYRCASSLKAGFSYNEQFFGPGTRLTVL.

In this sample, this clone turned up once. V gene TRBV11-2 combines with J gene TRBJ2-7, with a tentative D call TRBD1 (6 bases). The CDR3 covers 13 residues. Per germline, CDR1 SGHAT and CDR2 FQNNGV. Trimming shortened V by 5 bases and J by 3 bases, and 11 bases separated the two germline ends. DNA of the CDR3: TGTGCCAGCAGCGGGGGCGAGGGCTACGAGCAGTACTTC. Translating it yields CASSGGEGYEQYF.

This rearrangement joins TRBV18 to TRBJ2-1; 8 nucleotides line up with TRBD2. The CDR3 extends over 17 amino acids. The germline gives CDR1 KGHSH, CDR2 LQKENI. The ends lost 3 bases at V and 9 bases at J; junction bases unmatched: 16. The CDR3 loop reads CASSPTGLVVGTTEQFF. The CDR3 DNA is TGTGCCAGCTCACCGACGGGACTAGTAGTCGGGACAACTGAGCAGTTCTTC.

The chain links TRBV11-2 to TRBJ1-1, with 7 bases that match TRBD1. V was clipped by 5 bases and J by 5 bases; unmatched bases: 17. The CDR3 consists of 17 residues. Germline V gives CDR1 SGHAT, CDR2 FQNNGV. The CDR3 nucleotides are TGTGCCAGCAGCGATACCCCCCTTGGGCAGGGGGTGACTGAAGCTTTCTTT. It codes for CASSDTPLGQGVTEAFF.

V gene TRBV6-5 combines with J gene TRBJ2-7, with a possible D match to TRBD2 (6 bases). Germline CDR1 is MNHEY and CDR2 is SVGAGI. V gave up 9 bases and J gave up 0 bases, with 15 bases separating them. The CDR3 sequence is 14 residues long. CDR3 DNA sequence: TGTGCCAGTTCGGGGGTTAGGAGCTCCTACGAGCAGTACTTC. This sequence encodes CASSGVRSSYEQYF.

The chain is built from TRBV12-3 or TRBV12-4 and TRBJ1-6, with 7 nucleotides matching TRBD1. There are 13 residues in the CDR3. V was pared by 3 bases and J by 10 bases, with 3 bases of the junction left unmatched. The CDR3 is CASSFGTASPLHF. In DNA, the CDR3 is TGTGCCAGCAGTTTCGGGACAGCCTCACCCCTCCACTTT.

This clone was recorded only once. The chain is built from TRBV7-7 and TRBJ2-3, with 7 nucleotides matching TRBD1. Trimming took 4 bases from V and 1 from J; bases not matched to a gene: 5. This CDR3 spans 15 amino acids. The V gene's germline CDR1 is SSHAT and CDR2 FNYEAQ (reference sequence). The CDR3, as DNA: TGTGCCAGCAGCTACGGACAGGCGCGCACAGATACGCAGTATTTT. Translated: CASSYGQARTDTQYF.

This rearrangement joins TRBV6-5 to TRBJ2-3; TRBD2 is a possible D gene (7 bases). V was clipped by 7 bases and J by 2 bases, with 16 bases between them. The CDR3 is made up of 15 amino acids. Germline CDR1 is MNHEY and CDR2 is SVGAGI. In nucleotides, the CDR3 is TGTGCCAGCAAGGGGGAGGGAGGACACACAGATACGCAGTATTTT. It codes for CASKGEGGHTDTQYF.

V usage is TRBV18 and J usage is TRBJ1-2; D is uncertain. Trimming took 4 bases from V and 2 from J, leaving 8 bases between them. Per the germline V gene, CDR1 is KGHSH and CDR2 is LQKENI. CDR3 length equals 13 residues. In DNA, the CDR3 is TGTGCCAGCTCACTCCAGATGAACTATGGCTACACCTTC. It yields the protein CASSLQMNYGYTF.

The chain is built from TRBV18 and TRBJ1-2; tentatively, D is TRBD1 (5 bases). The V gene's germline CDR1 is KGHSH and CDR2 LQKENI. The V end was cut by 0 bases, the J end by 1 base, with 12 bases between. This CDR3 is built from 16 residues. The DNA for the CDR3 is TGTGCCAGCTCACCACCGGGGCAGGCAAATAACTATGGCTACACCTTC. Residues: CASSPPGQANNYGYTF.

This chain uses TRBV7-3 with TRBJ2-5; 9 bases are a match to TRBD2. The CDR3 is 16 amino acids. Per germline, CDR1 SGHTA and CDR2 FQGTGA. V was pared by 1 base and J by 5 bases, with 8 bases of the junction left unmatched. The CDR3 protein is CASSLNGGGALETQYF. CDR3 nucleotides: TGTGCCAGCAGCTTAAATGGCGGGGGGGCCCTTGAGACCCAGTACTTC.